The entry that follows covers one TCR beta chain sequence. This entry comes from a study of T cells after somatic rescue of genetic block. TCRdb's copy holds only in-frame clones and misses some; the assay was immunoSEQ multiplex PCR. The sample has approximately 70,000 clones; about nine tenths are singletons. After removal of 3 bases from V and 2 bases from J, the junction contained 2 bases not matched to a gene. Germline V gives CDR1 SGHTA, CDR2 FQGNSA. This CDR3 contains 15 residues. The sample consisted of peripheral blood mononuclear cells (PBMCs). V gene TRBV7-2 combines with J gene TRBJ2-1, with 9 bases identical to TRBD1. The receptor was isolated from a man under 40. The CDR3: CASSFRTGAYNEQFF. CDR3 DNA: TGTGCCAGCAGCTTCAGGACAGGGGCCTACAATGAGCAGTTCTTC.